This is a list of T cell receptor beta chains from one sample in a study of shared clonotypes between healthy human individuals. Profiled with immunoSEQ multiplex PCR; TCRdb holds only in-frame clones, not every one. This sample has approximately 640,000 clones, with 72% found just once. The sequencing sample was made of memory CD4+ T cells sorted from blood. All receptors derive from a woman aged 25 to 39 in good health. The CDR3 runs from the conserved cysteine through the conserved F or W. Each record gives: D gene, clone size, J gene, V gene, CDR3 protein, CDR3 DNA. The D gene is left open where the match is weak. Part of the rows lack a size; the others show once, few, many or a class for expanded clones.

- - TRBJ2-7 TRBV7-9 CASSSTSSGPYEQYF TGTGCCAGCAGCTCCACCTCAAGCGGTCCCTACGAGCAGTACTTC
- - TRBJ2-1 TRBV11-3 CASSTGNSYNEQFF TGTGCCAGCAGCACAGGGAATTCCTACAATGAGCAGTTCTTC
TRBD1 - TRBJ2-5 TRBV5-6 CASSRIGTAETQYF TGTGCCAGCAGCCGCATCGGGACAGCCGAGACCCAGTACTTC
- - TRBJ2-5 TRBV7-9 CASSSRASNQETQYF TGTGCCAGCAGTTCTCGCGCGTCTAACCAAGAGACCCAGTACTTC
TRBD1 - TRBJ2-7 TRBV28 CASSLSGTGVHEQYF TGTGCCAGCAGTTTATCTGGGACAGGGGTCCACGAGCAGTACTTC
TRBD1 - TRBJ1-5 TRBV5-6 CASSLGSAGGMMPQHF TGTGCCAGCAGCTTGGGTTCGGCAGGGGGTATGATGCCCCAGCATTTT
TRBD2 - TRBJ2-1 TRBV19 CASSTTSGKVNEQFF TGTGCCAGTAGTACAACTAGCGGGAAGGTTAATGAGCAGTTCTTC
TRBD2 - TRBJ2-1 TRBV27 CASSFSGLAGGPNEQFF TGTGCCAGCAGTTTCAGCGGACTAGCGGGAGGGCCGAATGAGCAGTTCTTC
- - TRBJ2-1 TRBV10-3 CAISESFYNEQFF TGTGCCATCAGTGAGTCGTTCTACAATGAGCAGTTCTTC
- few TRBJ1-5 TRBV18 CASSRSELSNQPQHF TGTGCCAGCTCACGTTCAGAACTTAGCAATCAGCCCCAGCATTTT
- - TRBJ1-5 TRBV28 CASSLSHQPQHF TGTGCCAGCAGTTTAAGCCATCAGCCCCAGCATTTT
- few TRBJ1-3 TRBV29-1 CSVSDSGNTIYF TGCAGCGTTTCGGACTCTGGAAACACCATATATTTT
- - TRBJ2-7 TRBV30 CAWRKGNSYEQYF TGTGCCTGGAGGAAGGGGAACTCCTACGAGCAGTACTTC
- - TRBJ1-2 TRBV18 CASSPGITRDYGYTF TGTGCCAGCTCACCTGGAATCACACGGGACTATGGCTACACCTTC
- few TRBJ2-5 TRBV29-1 CSVSHSDETQYF TGCAGCGTATCGCACTCTGACGAGACCCAGTACTTC